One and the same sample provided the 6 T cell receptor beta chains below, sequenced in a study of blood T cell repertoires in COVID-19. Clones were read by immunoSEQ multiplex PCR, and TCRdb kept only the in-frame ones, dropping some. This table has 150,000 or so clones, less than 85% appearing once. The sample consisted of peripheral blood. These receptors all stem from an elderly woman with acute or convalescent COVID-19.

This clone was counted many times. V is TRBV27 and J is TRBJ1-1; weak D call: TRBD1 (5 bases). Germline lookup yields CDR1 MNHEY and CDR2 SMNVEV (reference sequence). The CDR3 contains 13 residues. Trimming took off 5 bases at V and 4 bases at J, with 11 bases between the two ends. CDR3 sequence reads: CASSPQGTTEAFF. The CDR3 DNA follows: TGTGCCAGCAGTCCCCAGGGTACCACTGAAGCTTTCTTT.

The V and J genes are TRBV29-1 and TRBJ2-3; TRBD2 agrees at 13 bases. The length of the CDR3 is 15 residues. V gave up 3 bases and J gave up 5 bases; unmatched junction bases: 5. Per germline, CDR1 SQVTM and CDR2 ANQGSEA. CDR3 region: CSVDTSGRAVDTQYF. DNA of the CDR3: TGCAGCGTTGACACTAGCGGGAGGGCCGTAGATACGCAGTATTTT.

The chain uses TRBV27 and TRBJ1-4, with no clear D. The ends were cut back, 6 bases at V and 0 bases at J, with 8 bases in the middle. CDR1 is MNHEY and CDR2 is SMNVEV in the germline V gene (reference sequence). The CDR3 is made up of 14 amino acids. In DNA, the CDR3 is TGTGCCAGCAGCACAGCCGCAACTAATGAAAAACTGTTTTTT. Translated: CASSTAATNEKLFF.

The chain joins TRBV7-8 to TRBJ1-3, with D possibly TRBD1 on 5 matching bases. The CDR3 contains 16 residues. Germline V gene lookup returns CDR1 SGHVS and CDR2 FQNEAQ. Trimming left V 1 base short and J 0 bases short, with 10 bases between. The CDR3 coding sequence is TGTGCCAGCAGCTTAGGTGGGACTAACTCTGGAAACACCATATATTTT. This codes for CASSLGGTNSGNTIYF.

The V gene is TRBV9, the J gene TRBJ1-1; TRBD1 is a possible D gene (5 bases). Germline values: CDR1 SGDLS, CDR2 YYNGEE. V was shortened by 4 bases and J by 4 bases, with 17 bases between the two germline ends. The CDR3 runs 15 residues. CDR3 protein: CASSPPREDGTEAFF. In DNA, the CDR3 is TGTGCCAGCAGCCCACCCAGGGAAGATGGCACTGAAGCTTTCTTT.

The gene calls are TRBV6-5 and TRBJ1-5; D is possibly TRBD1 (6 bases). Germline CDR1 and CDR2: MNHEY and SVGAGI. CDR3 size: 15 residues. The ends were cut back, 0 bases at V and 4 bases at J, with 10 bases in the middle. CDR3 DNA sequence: TGTGCCAGCAGTTACTCTTACAGGGAGAATCAGCCCCAGCATTTT. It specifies CASSYSYRENQPQHF.